This TCR beta chain was obtained from a study of shared clonotypes between healthy human individuals. The study enrolled healthy HIV-negative adults without recent acute infections or vaccinations as donors. Among the donors, all were Caucasian adults who lived in Nashville, Tennessee. The V gene's germline CDR1 is SGHRS and CDR2 YFSETQ. The CDR3 consists of 14 residues. The V end lost 2 bases, the J end lost 5 bases, and 10 bases lay between the germline ends. A remark on this clone: The sample holds other DNA sequences that translate to the same CDR3.

Every subset had its genomic DNA shared out evenly among several immunoSEQ plates. Per the study methods: ImmunoSEQ supplied junction-only sequences lacking quality scores, so filtering was different. Data came from immunoSEQ multiplex PCR; TCRdb stores just in-frame clones and leaves some out. V and J calls and clone size follow that table, whereas D and trimming were derived from the DNA. The sample includes some 1 million clones, roughly 70% of them seen just once. This receptor was identified in a man between 18 and 35 years old in good health. Sequencing was performed on memory CD4+ T cells sorted from blood. Noted subset: CD45RA-negative fraction. The chain links TRBV5-1 to TRBJ1-4; D ambiguous. CDR3 nucleotide sequence: TGCGCCAGCAGCTTAGACGGCAGGAATGAAAAACTGTTTTTT. This sequence encodes CASSLDGRNEKLFF.